This paragraph reports one TCR beta chain. The antigen it recognizes is unknown. No qualities accompany the bases; no much larger clone lies one base away. Taken from cysteine to phenylalanine, the CDR3 has 16 residues. The CDR3 DNA has 48 bases and is translated from base 1. At the junction V is shortened by 6 bases and J by 1 base, with 21 bases in between. The germline V gene (reference sequence) gives CDR1 as GTSNPN and CDR2 as SVGIG. In total, 600 or so healthy bone marrow donors made up the cohort. At the time of sampling, all cohort members were nominally healthy, though unrecorded immune exposures were likely present. The donor was CMV seropositive and belonged to the group of around 300 seropositive cohort members. A peripheral blood sample was provided by each donor, and peripheral blood mononuclear cells were used for TCR beta sequencing. Genomic DNA was extracted from the blood cell samples with the Qiagen DNeasy Blood Extraction Kit.

This sample is part of a study of cytomegalovirus exposure and HLA in healthy donors (dated by TCRdb to about 2017). For the wider study: In an earlier analysis of fewer than 750 of the donors, approximately 260 Gb of sequence data and some 120 million unique TCR beta sequences from about 179 million T cells were reported. Of the roughly 410 genotyped donors, 65% to 90% were placed in the genetic ancestry cluster associated with self-reported Caucasian donors. HLA typing included class I and class II loci at four-digit resolution. The number of typed donors differed by locus: about 620-630 for A, B, C, DRB1 and DQB1; approximately 540 for DQA1; fewer than 610 for DPA1; and about 470 for DPB1. An earlier analysis of around 580 of the donors used high-throughput TCR beta sequencing to judge whether each TCR beta V gene segment behaved as functional or pseudogenic. To study patterns of TCR occurrence, a later analysis re-analyzed previously published TCR beta repertoires from 500 to 850 donors and added high-resolution HLA genotyping. Rather than drawing on any new phenotypic data, the later analysis identified candidate immune exposures from TCR beta sequences and the way those sequences occurred across donors. Every repertoire in the discovery cohort had been generated on one and the same sequencing platform. Genome-wide SNP genotypes for about 65% of the roughly 670 donors were used in a later genetic analysis, which treated that subset as a discovery cohort. To predict cytomegalovirus infection status, the study brought together high-throughput TCR immunosequencing, statistical association of individual TCRs with disease status, and machine learning. An early release covering over 500 HLA-typed donors comprised approximately 290 gigabases of sequencing data and approximately 80 million unique TCR sequences. A separate validation cohort of roughly 110 different subjects was used in addition to the roughly 670-subject first cohort. Because of strong linkage in the cohort, roughly five DR-DQ haplotypes were treated as single units for association and clustering. The study aimed to test whether cataloging public T cell receptors could reveal signatures of past pathogen exposure. Among about 410 genotyped donors of the cohort, an average of around 250,000 unique TCR beta nucleotide sequences was sequenced per donor, of which about 18% were non-productive. Donor age, sex, ethnicity and CMV serostatus were collected together with the repertoire data. The study used immunosequencing to profile the T cell repertoires of about 670 subjects and linked those repertoires to cytomegalovirus serostatus. Results the study describes overall, beyond this receptor: The study gave a list of 150 to 200 TCR beta chains associated with cytomegalovirus. A later analysis found that HLA-associated TCR beta chains were more clonally expanded and had lower generation probabilities than equally common non-associated chains. A few of the identified cytomegalovirus-associated TCR beta chains were confirmed in vitro to be specific for cytomegalovirus antigens. A later analysis found that most CMV-associated TCR beta chains appeared HLA-restricted, with HLA associations seemingly driven largely by CMV exposure. A further reported finding was that TCR beta sequences accurately predicted the HLA-A and HLA-B alleles for most subjects in the first cohort. Strong co-occurrence of HLA alleles, especially DR and DQ, made assigning TCR associations to individual alleles difficult. A later genetic analysis reported fewer N-insertions in productive TCRs among donors in an Asian-associated ancestry cluster than the roughly 650-donor mean. In a later analysis, several top co-occurrence clusters were reported to appear linked to parvovirus B19, influenza, CMV and Epstein-Barr virus. Because the 87-base-pair reads could not distinguish some IMGT-functional V segments, including TRBV6-2 and TRBV6-3, those segments were excluded. Linkage disequilibrium might explain the correlated functional status among segregating V segments, but an unknown experimental factor could not be excluded. The classifier was reported to diagnose cytomegalovirus status with high specificity and sensitivity in both the original cohort and the validation cohort. A cluster of highly shared sequence variants was judged likely to be a technical artifact of the sequencing pipeline. A later analysis found that TCR association rates varied across HLA loci, with DRB1 alleles showing the most associated TCRs and HLA-C alleles the fewest. V-gene and J-gene trimming of TCR beta chains was associated with a missense DCLRE1C variant in a later genetic analysis, and the association was replicated in an independent cohort. CMV serostatus was the only immune exposure information available for the cohort. Most TCR sequences were observed very rarely across donors, whereas some public TCRs were present in many individuals. An earlier analysis of around 500 of the donors showed that most TCR beta V segments appeared in productive rearrangements either about 87% or about 30% of the time, which broadly matched IMGT annotations. This cohort had only TCR beta chains sequenced, and the lack of alpha or paired-chain data limited which features could be detected. According to the authors, the approach could potentially be generalized to other disease states and immunological phenotypes. Sequencing depth was assumed to be roughly uniform across donors in the presence/absence analyses, though that assumption may not hold. Because HLA typing was unavailable for some donors at each locus, only the typed subset was used in association tests. A later analysis associated 16,951 TCR beta sequences with specific HLA alleles at a false discovery rate of 0.05. About 15 rarely observed V segments, including chromosome 9 orphons, were excluded from the earlier analysis of some 590 of the donors because counts were too low.

Libraries were constructed by the immunoSEQ multiplex PCR assay. For the multiplex PCR, a mixture combining 60 forward primers for TCR Vbeta segments and 13 reverse primers for TCR Jbeta segments was used. The CDR3 region of rearranged TCR beta genes was amplified from genomic DNA with a multiplex PCR assay. The Illumina HiSeq System was used to sequence the amplified TCR beta libraries as 87-base-pair reads. The published analysis was carried out like this. A later analysis counted tens of millions of unique TCR beta chains across the 550 to 700 repertoires, and 10 million to 11 million of these chains were shared by at least two donors. Raw reads were error-corrected and collapsed into unique sequences by a nearest-neighbor algorithm in which closely related sequences were merged to remove PCR and sequencing errors. V, D and J gene segments were assigned by aligning CDR3 sequences to IMGT reference sequences. For a sequence to be retained, a match of at least six nucleotides was required to both a V gene segment and a J gene segment. Rearrangements were classified as productive when the CDR3 lacked stop codons and remained in frame with V and J, and all other rearrangements were classified as non-productive. CDR3 was defined by IMGT convention, running from the second conserved V-encoded cysteine to the conserved J-encoded phenylalanine. The earlier analysis of about 610 of the donors excluded any sequence lacking an unambiguous match to a single V gene segment. An earlier analysis of around 600 of the donors classified V segments as functional when productive rearrangements were above 56.7% and as segregating when the standard deviation between donors was above 5%. A statistical classification framework was built for diagnosing cytomegalovirus status from the catalog of TCR beta chain sequences. V and J gene assignment, in a later analysis, came from comparing TCR nucleotide sequences with IMGT/GENE-DB human TR gene sequences. The TCRdist pipeline was used in a later analysis to assign CDR3 sequences and most-parsimonious VDJ recombination scenarios. In a later analysis, each TCR beta chain was defined by its CDR3 amino acid sequence together with its V-gene family, and reads lacking a unique V-gene family were excluded. As a way to deal with suspected cross-contamination and a sequencing artifact, a later analysis dropped roughly 600 nucleotide sequences that were highly shared and had low generation probability. In a later analysis, a clonal expansion index was calculated for each public chain from normalized within-repertoire ranks of inferred template counts. Generation probabilities in a later analysis came from a VDJ recombination model fitted to out-of-frame rearrangements, and those results were checked against IGoR. A later analysis scored TCR-TCR, TCR-HLA and TCR-CMV co-occurrence with hypergeometric tests, applying a repertoire-size bias correction to TCR pairs. In a later analysis, false discovery rates were estimated by permuting HLA or CMV assignments 20 times. In a later analysis, co-occurring TCRs were grouped using DBSCAN, with TCRdist sequence similarity added in when clustering inside HLA-allele-positive subsets. Co-occurrence clustering excluded repertoires with fewer than 30,000 or more than 120,000 public chains, plus five with anomalous nucleotide sharing. TCRdb took this table from immuneACCESS and kept in-frame rearrangements with V and J called. Such tables lack part of the clones; where checked against another copy, unresolved V genes explain under half of the gap, and the rest is unexplained. The V and J calls and clone size were taken over from that table, and D and trimming were inferred from the DNA. The table for this sample lists 150,000 or so clones; 75% to 80% of them were counted only once. The ten largest account for roughly 5.8% of the sample.

This clonotype originated in a man aged 40-55 years in good health and CMV-seropositive. Recombination linked TRBV30 to TRBJ1-1; confidence is insufficient to name the D gene. The sample was PBMCs. The sequence in DNA is TGTGCCTGCCTCCCCTTGGCGGGGTTAAGGAACACTGAAGCTTTCTTT. It encodes CACLPLAGLRNTEAFF.